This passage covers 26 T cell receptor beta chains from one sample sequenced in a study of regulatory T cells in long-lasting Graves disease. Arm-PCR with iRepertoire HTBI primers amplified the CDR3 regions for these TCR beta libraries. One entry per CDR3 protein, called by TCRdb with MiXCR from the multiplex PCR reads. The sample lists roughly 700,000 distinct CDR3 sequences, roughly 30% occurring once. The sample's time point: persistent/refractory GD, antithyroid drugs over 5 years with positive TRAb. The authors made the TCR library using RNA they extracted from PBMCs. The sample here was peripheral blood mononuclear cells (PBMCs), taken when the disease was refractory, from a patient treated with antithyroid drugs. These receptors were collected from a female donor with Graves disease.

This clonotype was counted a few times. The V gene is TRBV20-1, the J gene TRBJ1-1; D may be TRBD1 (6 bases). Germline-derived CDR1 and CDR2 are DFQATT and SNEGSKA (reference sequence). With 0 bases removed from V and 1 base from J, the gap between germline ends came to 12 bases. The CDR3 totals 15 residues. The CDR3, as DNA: TGCAGTGCTAGAGATTTCCGGGACAAGAACACTGAAGCTTTCTTT. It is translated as CSARDFRDKNTEAFF.

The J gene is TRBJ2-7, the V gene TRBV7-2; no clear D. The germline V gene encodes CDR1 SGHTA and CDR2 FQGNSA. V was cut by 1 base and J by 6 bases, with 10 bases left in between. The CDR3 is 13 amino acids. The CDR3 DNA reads TGTGCCAGCAGCTTAGGATGGGCTAGCGAGCAGTACTTC. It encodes CASSLGWASEQYF.

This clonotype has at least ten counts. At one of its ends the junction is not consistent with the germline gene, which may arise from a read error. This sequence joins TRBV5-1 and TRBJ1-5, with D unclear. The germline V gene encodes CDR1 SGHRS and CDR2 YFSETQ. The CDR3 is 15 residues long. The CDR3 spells CASSLGGPTSQPQHF. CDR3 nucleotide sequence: TGTGCCAGCAGCTTGGGAGGGCCAACAAGTCAGCCCCAGCATTTT.

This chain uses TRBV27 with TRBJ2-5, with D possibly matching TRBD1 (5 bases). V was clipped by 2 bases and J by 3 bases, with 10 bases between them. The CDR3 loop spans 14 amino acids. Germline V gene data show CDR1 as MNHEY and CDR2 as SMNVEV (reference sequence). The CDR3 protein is CASSLGLREETQYF. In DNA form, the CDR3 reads TGTGCCAGCAGTTTAGGTCTCAGGGAAGAGACCCAGTACTTC.

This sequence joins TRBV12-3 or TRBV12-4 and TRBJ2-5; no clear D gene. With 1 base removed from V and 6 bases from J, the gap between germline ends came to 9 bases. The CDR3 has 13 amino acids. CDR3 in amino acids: CASSLVSPKTQYF. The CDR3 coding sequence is TGTGCCAGCAGTTTAGTGTCTCCGAAGACCCAGTACTTC.

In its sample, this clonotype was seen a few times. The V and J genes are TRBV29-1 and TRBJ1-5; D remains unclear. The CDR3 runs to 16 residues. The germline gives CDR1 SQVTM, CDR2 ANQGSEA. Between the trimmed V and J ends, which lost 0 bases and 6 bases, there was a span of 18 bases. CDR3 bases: TGCAGCGTTGAAGATGGGGTAGGTGGACTGGGTCAGCCCCAGCATTTT. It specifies CSVEDGVGGLGQPQHF.

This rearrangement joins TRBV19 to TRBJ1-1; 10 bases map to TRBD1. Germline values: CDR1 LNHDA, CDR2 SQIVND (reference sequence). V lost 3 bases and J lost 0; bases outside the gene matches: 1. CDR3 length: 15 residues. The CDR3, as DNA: TGTGCCAGTAGTATGGGACAGGGGATGAACACTGAAGCTTTCTTT. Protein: CASSMGQGMNTEAFF.

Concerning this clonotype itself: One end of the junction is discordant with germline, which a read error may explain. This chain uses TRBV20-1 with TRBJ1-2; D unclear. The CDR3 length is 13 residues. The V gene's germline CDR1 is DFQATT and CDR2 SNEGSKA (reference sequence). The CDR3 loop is CSASWAGYYGHTF. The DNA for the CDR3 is TGCAGTGCTAGCTGGGCGGGATACTATGGCCACACCTTC.

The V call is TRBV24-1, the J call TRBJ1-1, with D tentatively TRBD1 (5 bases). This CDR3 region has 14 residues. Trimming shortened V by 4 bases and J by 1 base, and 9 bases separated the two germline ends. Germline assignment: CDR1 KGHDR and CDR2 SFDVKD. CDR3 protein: CATSENTGNTEAFF. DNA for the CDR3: TGTGCCACCAGTGAAAATACAGGGAACACTGAAGCTTTCTTT.

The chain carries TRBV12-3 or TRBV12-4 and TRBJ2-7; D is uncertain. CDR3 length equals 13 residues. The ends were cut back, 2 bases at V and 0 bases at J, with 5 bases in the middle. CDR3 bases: TGTGCCAGCAGTTTACAGGCCTCCTACGAGCAGTACTTC. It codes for CASSLQASYEQYF.

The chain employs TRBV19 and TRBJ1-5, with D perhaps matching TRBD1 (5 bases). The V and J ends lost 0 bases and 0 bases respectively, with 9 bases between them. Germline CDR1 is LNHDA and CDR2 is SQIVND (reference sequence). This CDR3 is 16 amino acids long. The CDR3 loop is CASSIEGGNSNQPQHF. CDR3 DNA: TGTGCCAGTAGTATAGAGGGGGGAAATAGCAATCAGCCCCAGCATTTT.

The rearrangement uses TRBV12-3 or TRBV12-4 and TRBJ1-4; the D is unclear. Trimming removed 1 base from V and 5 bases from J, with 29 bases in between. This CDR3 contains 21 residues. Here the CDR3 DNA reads TGTGCCAGCAGTTTAGGGGTGCCGGATTCCCGGCCCTTTAAAGTAAATGAAAAACTGTTTTTT. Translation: CASSLGVPDSRPFKVNEKLFF.

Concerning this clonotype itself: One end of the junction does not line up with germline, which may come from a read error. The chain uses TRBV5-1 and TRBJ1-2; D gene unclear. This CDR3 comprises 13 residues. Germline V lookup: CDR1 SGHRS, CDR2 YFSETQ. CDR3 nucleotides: TGCGCCAGCCGCTTCAACCCGGAGTATGGCTACACCTTC. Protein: CASRFNPEYGYTF.

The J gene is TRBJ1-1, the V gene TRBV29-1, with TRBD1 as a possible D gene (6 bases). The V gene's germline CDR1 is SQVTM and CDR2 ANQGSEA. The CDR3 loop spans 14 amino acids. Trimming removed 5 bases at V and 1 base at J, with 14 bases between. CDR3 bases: TGCAGCGTTTCCAGGGGCGCCCCGAACACTGAAGCTTTCTTT. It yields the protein CSVSRGAPNTEAFF.

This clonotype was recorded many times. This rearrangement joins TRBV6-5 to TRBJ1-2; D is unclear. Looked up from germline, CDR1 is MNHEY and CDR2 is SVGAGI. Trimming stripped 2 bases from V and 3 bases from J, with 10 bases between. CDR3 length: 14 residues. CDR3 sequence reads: CASSYLGIHYGYTF. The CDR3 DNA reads TGTGCCAGCAGTTACCTTGGAATTCACTATGGCTACACCTTC.

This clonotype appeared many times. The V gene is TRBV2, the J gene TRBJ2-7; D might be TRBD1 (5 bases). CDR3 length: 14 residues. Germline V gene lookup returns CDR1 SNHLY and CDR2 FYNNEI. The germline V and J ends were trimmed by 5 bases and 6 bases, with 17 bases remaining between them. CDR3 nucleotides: TGTGCCAGCAGTATTGGTGTGGGGCTTGGCGAGCAGTACTTC. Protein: CASSIGVGLGEQYF.

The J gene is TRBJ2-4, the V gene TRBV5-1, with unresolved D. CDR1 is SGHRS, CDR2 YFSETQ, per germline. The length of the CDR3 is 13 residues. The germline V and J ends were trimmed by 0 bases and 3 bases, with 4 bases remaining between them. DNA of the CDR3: TGCGCCAGCAGCTTGGGGTTCAAAAACATTCAGTACTTC. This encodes CASSLGFKNIQYF.

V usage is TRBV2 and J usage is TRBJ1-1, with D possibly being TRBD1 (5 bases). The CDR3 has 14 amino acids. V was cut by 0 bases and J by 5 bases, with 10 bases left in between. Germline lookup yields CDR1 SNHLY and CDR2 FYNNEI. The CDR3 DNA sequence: TGTGCCAGCAGTGAAGCGCGGGGGGGAACTGAAGCTTTCTTT. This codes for CASSEARGGTEAFF.

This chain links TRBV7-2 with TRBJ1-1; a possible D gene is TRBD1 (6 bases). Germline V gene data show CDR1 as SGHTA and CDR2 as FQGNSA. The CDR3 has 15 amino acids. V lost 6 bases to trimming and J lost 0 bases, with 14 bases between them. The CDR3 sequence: CASRPQTGLNTEAFF. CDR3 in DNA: TGTGCCAGCAGACCCCAGACAGGCCTGAACACTGAAGCTTTCTTT.

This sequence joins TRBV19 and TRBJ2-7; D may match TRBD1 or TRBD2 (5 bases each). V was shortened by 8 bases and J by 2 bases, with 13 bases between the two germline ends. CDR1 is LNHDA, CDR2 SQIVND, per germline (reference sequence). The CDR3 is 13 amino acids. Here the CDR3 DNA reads TGTGCCAGTCGTAAGAGGGGTGCCTACGAGCAGTACTTC. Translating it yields CASRKRGAYEQYF.

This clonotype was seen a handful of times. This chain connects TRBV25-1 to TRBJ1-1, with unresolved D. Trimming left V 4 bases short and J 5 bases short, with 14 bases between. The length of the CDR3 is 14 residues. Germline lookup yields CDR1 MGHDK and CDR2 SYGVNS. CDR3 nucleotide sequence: TGTGCCAGCAGTGCCCGAGCGGATGGGACTGAAGCTTTCTTT. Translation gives CASSARADGTEAFF. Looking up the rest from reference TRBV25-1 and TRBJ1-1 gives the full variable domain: EADIYQTPRYLVIGTGKKITLECSQTMGHDKMYWYQQDPGMELHLIHYSYGVNSTEKGDLSSESTVSRIRTEHFPLTLESARPSHTSQYLCASSARADGTEAFFGQGTRLTVV.

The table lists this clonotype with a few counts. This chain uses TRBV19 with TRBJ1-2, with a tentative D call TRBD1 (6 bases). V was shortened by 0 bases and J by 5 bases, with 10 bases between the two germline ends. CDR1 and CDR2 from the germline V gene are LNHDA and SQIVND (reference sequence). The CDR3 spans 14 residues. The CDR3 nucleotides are TGTGCCAGTAGTATAGAACGGGGGGCTTATGGCTACACCTTC. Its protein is CASSIERGAYGYTF.

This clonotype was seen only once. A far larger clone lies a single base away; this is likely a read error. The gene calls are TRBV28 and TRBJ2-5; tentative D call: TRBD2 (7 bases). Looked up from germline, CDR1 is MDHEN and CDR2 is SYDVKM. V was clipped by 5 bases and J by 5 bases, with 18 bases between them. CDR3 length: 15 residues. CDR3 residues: CASSGAGGGGETQYF. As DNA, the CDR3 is TGTGCCAGCAGTGGAGCTGGAGGGGGGGGGGAGACCCAGTACTTC.

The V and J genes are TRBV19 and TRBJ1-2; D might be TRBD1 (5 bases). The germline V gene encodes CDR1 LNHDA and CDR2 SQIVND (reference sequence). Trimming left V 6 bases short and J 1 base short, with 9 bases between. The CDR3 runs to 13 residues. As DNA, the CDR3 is TGTGCCAGTAGATGGGACGTTAACTATGGCTACACCTTC. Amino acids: CASRWDVNYGYTF. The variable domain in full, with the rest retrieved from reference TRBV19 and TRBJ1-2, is DGGITQSPKYLFRKEGQNVTLSCEQNLNHDAMYWYRQDPGQGLRLIYYSQIVNDFQKGDIAEGYSVSREKKESFPLTVTSAQKNPTAFYLCASRWDVNYGYTFGSGTRLTVV.

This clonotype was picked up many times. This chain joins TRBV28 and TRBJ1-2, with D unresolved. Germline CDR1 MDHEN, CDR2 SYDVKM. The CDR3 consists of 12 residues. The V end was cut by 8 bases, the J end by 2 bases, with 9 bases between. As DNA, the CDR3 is TGTGCCAGCGCGCTAGGGAACTATGGCTACACCTTC. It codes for CASALGNYGYTF.

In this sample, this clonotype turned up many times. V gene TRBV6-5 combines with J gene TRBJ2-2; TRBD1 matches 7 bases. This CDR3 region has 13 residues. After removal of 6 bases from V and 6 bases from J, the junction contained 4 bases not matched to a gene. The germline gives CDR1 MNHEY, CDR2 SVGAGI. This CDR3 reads CASRYRGPGELFF. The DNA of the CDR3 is TGTGCCAGCAGATACAGGGGCCCCGGGGAGCTGTTTTTT.